A selection of T cell receptor beta chains follows, all from one sample in a study of blood T cell repertoires in COVID-19. The method was immunoSEQ multiplex PCR; TCRdb's version includes in-frame clones alone and lacks a portion of them. The sample contains 150,000 to 200,000 clones, over 65% of which appear only once. Sequencing was carried out using peripheral blood. The origin of the receptors is a person aged 70 to 79 with COVID-19, enrolled during active disease. CDR3s include the opening cysteine and the closing phenylalanine or tryptophan. The D gene is left open where the match is weak. Rows give clone size only sometimes, using once, few, many, or a class for an expanded clone.

>TRBV28|.|TRBJ1-2|.
TGTGCCAGCAGTTTATCAGGCTGGGGGGGCGCCCCTGGCTACACCTTC
CASSLSGWGGAPGYTF
>TRBV3-1/TRBV3-2|.|TRBJ2-7|.
TGTGCCAGCAGCCAAGATCTACAGACCACCTACGAGCAGTACTTC
CASSQDLQTTYEQYF
>TRBV19|.|TRBJ1-4|.
TGTGCCAGTAGTCAGGAGGGGCGTTTGGGTGAAAAACTGTTTTTT
CASSQEGRLGEKLFF
>TRBV6-5|once|TRBJ1-6|.
TGTGCCAGCAGTTACTCCCAGGGTTCACCCCTCCACTTT
CASSYSQGSPLHF
>TRBV27|.|TRBJ1-2|.
TGTGCCAGCAGTGAATTCACAGGGTCTGGCTACACCTTC
CASSEFTGSGYTF
>TRBV19|.|TRBJ2-5|TRBD1
TGTGCCAGTAGTACGACAGGGGGTGGAGAGACCCAGTACTTC
CASSTTGGGETQYF
>TRBV2|.|TRBJ1-1|.
TGTGCCAGCAGTCTGGACAGTTCCACTGAAGCTTTCTTT
CASSLDSSTEAFF
>TRBV7-9|.|TRBJ1-6|.
TGTGCCAGCAGCTCGGGGGGGACTAATTCACCCCTCCACTTT
CASSSGGTNSPLHF
>TRBV10-3|.|TRBJ2-7|TRBD1
TGTGCCACGAAGCCGGGACAGGGAGCCCACGAGCAGTACTTC
CATKPGQGAHEQYF
>TRBV10-3|.|TRBJ2-7|TRBD1
TGTGCCATCAGTGAGTTCGACGGGGACAGGGGCACCTACGAGCAGTACTTC
CAISEFDGDRGTYEQYF
>TRBV21-1|.|TRBJ2-1|.
TGTGCCAGCAGCAAAAAACAGCACAGGGGGATTGAGCAGTTCTTC
CASSKKQHRGIEQFF
>TRBV6-1|.|TRBJ2-7|.
TGTGCCAGCAGTGAATATCGGGGTGACGAGCAGTACTTC
CASSEYRGDEQYF
>TRBV2|few|TRBJ1-5|.
TGTGCCAGCAGAAGACAGAAAGTAGAAAATCAGCCCCAGCATTTT
CASRRQKVENQPQHF
>TRBV19|.|TRBJ2-4|TRBD1
TGTGCCAGTAGAGACAGGGGGGTCGAAAACATTCAGTACTTC
CASRDRGVENIQYF
>TRBV9|.|TRBJ1-6|.
TGTGCCAGCAGCGTAGGTGAGGGTAATAATTCACCCCTCCACTTT
CASSVGEGNNSPLHF
>TRBV28|.|TRBJ2-7|TRBD1
TGTGCCAGCAGTTCCCTGACAGGGGCGGTCGACGAGCAGTACTTC
CASSSLTGAVDEQYF
>TRBV7-8|few|TRBJ2-1|.
TGTGCCAGCAACACCAGGCGTCGGGGGACCTACAATGAGCAGTTCTTC
CASNTRRRGTYNEQFF
>TRBV3-1/TRBV3-2|.|TRBJ1-1|.
TGTGCCAGCAGCCACACAGAGAATGAAGCTTTCTTT
CASSHTENEAFF
>TRBV29-1|.|TRBJ2-7|TRBD2
TGCAGCGTTGTCCTAGCGGGAGCGCACAGAGCTACCTACGAGCAGTACTTC
CSVVLAGAHRATYEQYF
>TRBV21-1|.|TRBJ2-7|.
TGTGCCAGCAGCACACTCTCTTGGTTGGCCTACGAGCAGTACTTC
CASSTLSWLAYEQYF
>TRBV9|.|TRBJ2-3|.
TGTGCCAGCAGCGTAGGCTCTGAGGTCCGGAGTACGCAGTATTTT
CASSVGSEVRSTQYF
>TRBV7-2|.|TRBJ2-2|TRBD2
TGTGCCAGCAGCTTAAGAGCGGCGCGGGAGTTCGGGGAGCTGTTTTTT
CASSLRAAREFGELFF
>TRBV6-5|.|TRBJ2-3|TRBD1
TGTGCCAGCAGTCGGAGACAGGGGGCTGGGGATACGCAGTATTTT
CASSRRQGAGDTQYF
>TRBV28|.|TRBJ1-2|.
TGTGCCAGCAGTTCATTGGGGGGCTATGGCTACACCTTC
CASSSLGGYGYTF
>TRBV30|.|TRBJ1-5|.
TGTGCCTGGAGCGACAAGGGGACACTCGTTGAGCAGCCCCAGCATTTT
CAWSDKGTLVEQPQHF
>TRBV3-1/TRBV3-2|.|TRBJ1-1|TRBD1
TGTGCCAGCAGCCTCGGGACAGCTAAGAACACTGAAGCTTTCTTT
CASSLGTAKNTEAFF
>TRBV19|.|TRBJ1-5|.
TGTGCCAGTAGTAAGAGGGCAGATCAGCCCCAGCATTTT
CASSKRADQPQHF
>TRBV4-3|.|TRBJ2-3|.
TGCGCCAGCAGCCAAGTTCGAGATAGAGTGTATACGCAGTATTTT
CASSQVRDRVYTQYF
>TRBV3-1/TRBV3-2|once|TRBJ1-2|.
TGTGCCAGCAGCCGGGGAGCTAACTATGGCTACACCTTC
CASSRGANYGYTF
>TRBV5-1|.|TRBJ1-3|TRBD1
TGCGCCAGCAGTCGGGACAGGGGAAACACCATATATTTT
CASSRDRGNTIYF
>TRBV19|few|TRBJ1-5|TRBD1
TGTGCCAGTAGTTATGGGACAGGGGGCAATCAGCCCCAGCATTTT
CASSYGTGGNQPQHF
>TRBV27|.|TRBJ1-2|.
TGTGCCAGCAGTTTATTTGGGGGCGGGGGCTATGGCTACACCTTC
CASSLFGGGGYGYTF